The clone carrying this T cell receptor (beta chain) was recorded once. The antigen is unknown. The same CDR3 also results from other DNA sequences found in this sample. The assay was immunoSEQ multiplex PCR, and TCRdb's table has in-frame clones only and misses some. This sample has about 49,000 clones, with approximately 81% found just once. The CDR3 is made up of 13 amino acids. The ends lost 2 bases at V and 3 bases at J; junction bases unmatched: 2. From germline, CDR1 is SGDLS and CDR2 YYNGEE. This specimen belongs to a study of OX40 agonist ivuxolimab in advanced cancers. Study context: It was ivuxolimab, an agonistic anti-OX40 (CD134) antibody, that patients were treated with.

Overall study findings and caveats: Low levels of normalized T-cell clonal expansion also appeared in some nonresponders. CD8+ T cells averaged more expanded clones than CD4+.

This sequence was found in an adult with an advanced solid tumor such as melanoma, head and neck, liver or kidney cancer. The material was CD4+ or CD8+ T cells sorted from blood, obtained in a trial of the OX40 agonist ivuxolimab. The J gene is TRBJ2-7, the V gene TRBV9; 7 bases align to TRBD2. CDR3 amino acids: CASSVGTNYEQYF. Written as DNA, the CDR3 is TGTGCCAGCAGCGTCGGGACTAACTACGAGCAGTACTTC.